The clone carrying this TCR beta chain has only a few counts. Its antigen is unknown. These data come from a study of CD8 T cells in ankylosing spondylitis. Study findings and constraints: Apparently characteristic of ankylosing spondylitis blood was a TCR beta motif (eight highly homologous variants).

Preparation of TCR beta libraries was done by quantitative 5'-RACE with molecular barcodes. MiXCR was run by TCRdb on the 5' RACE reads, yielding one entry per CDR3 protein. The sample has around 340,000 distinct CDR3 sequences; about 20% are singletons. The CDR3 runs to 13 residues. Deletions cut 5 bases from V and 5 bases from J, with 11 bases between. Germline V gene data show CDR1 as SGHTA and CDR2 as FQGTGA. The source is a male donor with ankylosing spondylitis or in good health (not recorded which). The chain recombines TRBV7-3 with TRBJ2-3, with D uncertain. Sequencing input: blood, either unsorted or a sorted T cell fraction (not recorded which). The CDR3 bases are TGTGCCAGCAGCCTCCCTCCAGGAGATACGCAGTATTTT. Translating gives CASSLPPGDTQYF.